The 27 T cell receptor beta chains reported below all come from one sample, sequenced in a study of blood T cell repertoires in COVID-19. Assay: immunoSEQ multiplex PCR; the TCRdb copy retains only in-frame clones and omits some. In the table there are roughly 270,000 clones, 80% to 85% of which are singletons. Sequencing used PBMCs or T cells enriched from blood (not recorded which). These receptors were collected from a man between 40 and 49 years old who had been exposed to COVID-19.

This rearrangement joins TRBV7-8 to TRBJ2-3; D is ambiguous. Germline CDR1 is SGHVS and CDR2 is FQNEAQ. This CDR3 spans 13 amino acids. V was pared by 5 bases and J by 1 base, with 7 bases between. In nucleotides, the CDR3 is TGTGCCAGCAGCCCAGGCCGCACAGATACGCAGTATTTT. The encoded protein is CASSPGRTDTQYF.

The CDR3 region is CASSQGRTYEQYF. For the CDR3, the DNA is TGTGCCAGCAGCCAAGGGAGGACCTACGAGCAGTACTTC. V and J are TRBV3-1 (or the pseudogene TRBV3-2) and TRBJ2-7; possibly TRBD2 for D (5 bases). This CDR3 has 13 amino acids. V gave up 1 base and J gave up 2 bases, with 6 bases separating them. Germline-derived CDR1 and CDR2 are LGHDT and YNNKEL (reference sequence).

The gene calls are TRBV5-6 and TRBJ1-3, with D possibly TRBD1 on 5 matching bases. The CDR3 has 15 amino acids. Between the trimmed V and J ends, which lost 3 bases and 0 bases, there was a span of 10 bases. The V gene's germline CDR1 is SGHDT and CDR2 YYEEEE. The DNA of the CDR3 is TGTGCCAGCAGCTCCGGGGGGAGCTCTGGAAACACCATATATTTT. Its protein is CASSSGGSSGNTIYF.

The chain has TRBV5-4 and TRBJ2-3; 13 bases match TRBD2. CDR1 and CDR2 from the germline V gene are SGHNT and YYREEE (reference sequence). The length of the CDR3 is 19 residues. Germline trimming cut 4 bases from V and 7 bases from J; bases unmatched to any gene: 18. CDR3 residues: CASSHDKTLLAGGTNTQYF. In DNA form, the CDR3 reads TGTGCCAGCAGCCATGATAAAACACTACTAGCGGGAGGGACTAATACGCAGTATTTT.

The genes are TRBV7-6 and TRBJ1-3; D perhaps matches TRBD1 (5 bases). V was trimmed by 4 bases and J by 0 bases, leaving 16 bases between them. This CDR3 is built from 17 residues. From germline, CDR1 is SGHVS and CDR2 FNYEAQ. The CDR3 DNA reads as TGTGCCAGCAGCTACCAGGGCGGCAGGGCCTCTGGAAACACCATATATTTT. It yields the protein CASSYQGGRASGNTIYF.

This sequence joins TRBV6-6 and TRBJ1-6, with 7 bases identical to TRBD1. This CDR3 region has 16 residues. Trimming took 6 bases from V and 7 from J; bases not matched to a gene: 12. Germline V gene sequence: CDR1 MNHNY, CDR2 SVGAGI (reference sequence). The CDR3 protein is CASRNPSGQINSPLHF. The CDR3 DNA sequence: TGTGCCAGCAGAAACCCTTCGGGACAGATAAATTCACCCCTCCACTTT.

This chain connects TRBV6-6 to TRBJ2-7; 7 bases fit TRBD2. The J segment lost 3 bases and the V segment lost 7 bases, leaving 15 bases of the junction unmatched. Germline CDR1 reads MNHNY; CDR2 reads SVGAGI (reference sequence). The CDR3 consists of 16 residues. The CDR3 bases are TGTGCCAGCATCCCCAACGCGGGACTATCGATCTACGAGCAGTACTTC. Residues: CASIPNAGLSIYEQYF.

This chain uses TRBV5-1 with TRBJ2-5; D might be TRBD2 (6 bases). Germline CDR1 and CDR2: SGHRS and YFSETQ. The CDR3 covers 14 residues. V was trimmed by 0 bases and J by 1 base, leaving 7 bases between them. CDR3 coding DNA: TGCGCCAGCAGCTTGGCGACTAGCCAAGAGACCCAGTACTTC. It yields the protein CASSLATSQETQYF.

V is TRBV5-1 and J is TRBJ2-2; 9 nucleotides line up with TRBD1. V was pared by 4 bases and J by 6 bases, with 7 bases of the junction left unmatched. CDR1 SGHRS and CDR2 YFSETQ come from the germline V gene. There are 15 residues in the CDR3. The CDR3 spells CASSKDRGGAGELFF. The CDR3 DNA sequence: TGCGCCAGCAGCAAGGACAGGGGTGGCGCCGGGGAGCTGTTTTTT.

The chain combines TRBV19 with TRBJ2-7, with 8 bases identical to TRBD1. The germline V gene encodes CDR1 LNHDA and CDR2 SQIVND (reference sequence). The CDR3 consists of 13 residues. The J segment lost 7 bases and the V segment lost 6 bases, leaving 8 bases of the junction unmatched. In nucleotides, the CDR3 is TGTGCCAGTAGCCATGGGACAGGTGGAGAGCAGTACTTC. This sequence encodes CASSHGTGGEQYF.

This clone was seen once. CDR3 amino acids: CASVQLAGSAGELFF. CDR3 in DNA: TGCGCCAGCGTCCAGTTAGCGGGTTCAGCCGGGGAGCTGTTTTTT. The gene calls are TRBV5-1 and TRBJ2-2, with TRBD2 identical over 7 bases. The CDR3 is 15 residues long. The V gene's germline CDR1 is SGHRS and CDR2 YFSETQ. V lost 7 bases to trimming and J lost 6 bases; unmatched junction nucleotides: 12.

V and J are TRBV7-9 and TRBJ1-5, with D unresolved. The V gene's germline CDR1 is SEHNR and CDR2 FQNEAQ (reference sequence). This CDR3 is 13 amino acids long. V was shortened by 5 bases and J by 7 bases, with 12 bases between the two germline ends. The CDR3, as DNA: TGTGCCAGCAGCGGGGAGGATCGACAGCCCCAGCATTTT. Amino acids: CASSGEDRQPQHF.

In DNA, the CDR3 is TGTGCCAGCAGTTCGGGGAGTAGCTACACCTTC. Residues: CASSSGSSYTF. The chain has TRBV2 and TRBJ1-2; D ambiguous. From germline, CDR1 is SNHLY and CDR2 FYNNEI. V was clipped by 5 bases and J by 9 bases, with 10 bases between them. The CDR3 runs to 11 residues.

This rearrangement joins TRBV24-1 to TRBJ2-1; 9 nucleotides agree with TRBD2. The germline CDR1 and CDR2 sequences are KGHDR and SFDVKD. The CDR3 is 17 residues long. Trimming cost V 3 bases and J 9 bases; bases outside gene matches: 14. The CDR3 reads CATSDPTRGRADGEQFF. The CDR3 DNA reads as TGTGCCACCAGTGATCCTACGCGCGGGAGGGCCGATGGTGAGCAGTTCTTC.

The chain uses TRBV19 and TRBJ1-1; D is uncertain. Germline lookup yields CDR1 LNHDA and CDR2 SQIVND (reference sequence). Trimming took off 8 bases at V and 2 bases at J, with 12 bases between the two ends. The CDR3 loop spans 13 amino acids. The chain's CDR3 is CASSSYTNTEAFF. DNA for the CDR3: TGTGCCAGTTCGTCTTACACAAACACTGAAGCTTTCTTT.

This chain uses TRBV12-3 or TRBV12-4 with TRBJ1-2; TRBD1 might be the D (6 bases). V was trimmed by 6 bases and J by 8 bases, leaving 16 bases between them. The CDR3 has 13 amino acids. As DNA, the CDR3 is TGTGCCAGCAGCCCCCGGGGGGCTCACGGCTACACCTTC. Translated, it gives CASSPRGAHGYTF.

The rearrangement links TRBV6-1 to TRBJ1-1, with D maybe TRBD1 (5 bases). The CDR3 is made up of 14 amino acids. Between the trimmed V and J ends, which lost 0 bases and 7 bases, there was a span of 12 bases. Germline lookup yields CDR1 MNHNS and CDR2 SASEGT. For the CDR3, the DNA is TGTGCCAGCAGTGAAGCGCGACAGCGAGATGAAGCTTTCTTT. Protein sequence: CASSEARQRDEAFF.

The chain recombines TRBV30 with TRBJ1-6; no clear D. The CDR3 is made up of 12 amino acids. The germline gives CDR1 GTSNPN, CDR2 SVGIG (reference sequence). This CDR3 is CATAKPNSPLHF. CDR3 DNA: TGTGCTACCGCGAAACCAAATTCACCCCTCCACTTT.

This chain uses TRBV5-1 with TRBJ1-1; D gene ambiguous. Germline lookup yields CDR1 SGHRS and CDR2 YFSETQ. V was trimmed by 3 bases and J by 2 bases, leaving 14 bases between them. The CDR3 runs 15 residues. For the CDR3, the DNA is TGCGCCAGCAGCTCGTCGCAAATAGTCAACACTGAAGCTTTCTTT. Amino acid sequence: CASSSSQIVNTEAFF.

This clone was recorded a few times. The chain recombines TRBV30 with TRBJ1-1; D not resolved. CDR3 length: 14 amino acids. Trimming removed 0 bases at V and 11 bases at J, with 19 bases between. The germline CDR1 and CDR2 sequences are GTSNPN and SVGIG (reference sequence). For the CDR3, the DNA is TGTGCCTGGAGTGTACGGGGAACATCCCTCGAGGCTTTCTTT. Protein: CAWSVRGTSLEAFF.

The chain links TRBV2 to TRBJ1-5; TRBD1 might be the D (6 bases). The CDR3 is made up of 16 amino acids. Trimming stripped 5 bases from V and 6 bases from J, with 20 bases between. Germline CDR1 and CDR2: SNHLY and FYNNEI. The CDR3 DNA is TGTGCCAGCAGTCCCCTAGGGGGGGTGAACAGTCAGCCCCAGCATTTT. It encodes CASSPLGGVNSQPQHF.

V and J are TRBV5-1 and TRBJ2-1, with D possibly being TRBD2 (5 bases). V lost 4 bases, J lost 15 bases, and 17 bases lay in between. Looked up from germline, CDR1 is SGHRS and CDR2 is YFSETQ. CDR3 length equals 12 residues. The CDR3 DNA is TGCGCCAGCAGCGAAAATAGACTCGGAGGGTTCTTC. As protein: CASSENRLGGFF.

V is TRBV7-9 and J is TRBJ2-1; the match to TRBD2 covers 8 bases. The CDR3 sequence is 15 residues long. Germline values: CDR1 SEHNR, CDR2 FQNEAQ (reference sequence). The trim removed 7 bases at V and 4 bases at J, leaving 9 bases unmatched. Written as DNA, the CDR3 is TGTGCCAGCACCCGGGGGGGAGGGGCTTACAATGAGCAGTTCTTC. As protein: CASTRGGGAYNEQFF. Looking up the rest from reference TRBV7-9 and TRBJ2-1 gives the full variable domain: DTGVSQNPRHKITKRGQNVTFRCDPISEHNRLYWYRQTLGQGPEFLTYFQNEAQLEKSRLLSDRFSAERPKGSFSTLEIQRTEQGDSAMYLCASTRGGGAYNEQFFGPGTRLTVL.

This clone was observed at least ten times. V is TRBV5-6 and J is TRBJ2-1, with 10 bases fitting TRBD2. The ends lost 5 bases at V and 5 bases at J; junction bases unmatched: 7. This CDR3 is built from 15 residues. Per the germline V gene, CDR1 is SGHDT and CDR2 is YYEEEE. In DNA form, the CDR3 reads TGTGCCAGCAGGGACCTAGCGGGAGTGGACAATGAGCAGTTCTTC. It specifies CASRDLAGVDNEQFF.

The genes are TRBV9 and TRBJ2-3, with 12 bases matching TRBD2. The germline CDR1 and CDR2 sequences are SGDLS and YYNGEE. The V and J ends lost 2 bases and 6 bases, in that order; junction bases with no gene match: 10. The CDR3 length is 17 residues. The CDR3 spells CASSVRGTSGLVDTQYF. In DNA form, the CDR3 reads TGTGCCAGCAGCGTCAGGGGGACTAGCGGGTTGGTGGATACGCAGTATTTT.

V is TRBV5-1 and J is TRBJ1-6; TRBD1 matches 11 bases. The CDR3 totals 15 residues. Germline V gene sequence: CDR1 SGHRS, CDR2 YFSETQ. The V segment lost 4 bases and the J segment 10 bases; nucleotides outside the gene matches: 7. The CDR3 nucleotides read TGCGCCAGCAGCCCGGGACAGGGGGGAGGATCACCCCTCCACTTT. Protein: CASSPGQGGGSPLHF.

V usage is TRBV7-2 and J usage is TRBJ2-3; a weak D match, TRBD2 (7 bases). CDR1 and CDR2 (germline): SGHTA, FQGNSA. V was clipped by 5 bases and J by 2 bases, with 11 bases between them. The CDR3 covers 14 residues. The CDR3 DNA sequence: TGTGCCAGCAGCAAGGGGGGGCACACAGATACGCAGTATTTT. Protein sequence: CASSKGGHTDTQYF.